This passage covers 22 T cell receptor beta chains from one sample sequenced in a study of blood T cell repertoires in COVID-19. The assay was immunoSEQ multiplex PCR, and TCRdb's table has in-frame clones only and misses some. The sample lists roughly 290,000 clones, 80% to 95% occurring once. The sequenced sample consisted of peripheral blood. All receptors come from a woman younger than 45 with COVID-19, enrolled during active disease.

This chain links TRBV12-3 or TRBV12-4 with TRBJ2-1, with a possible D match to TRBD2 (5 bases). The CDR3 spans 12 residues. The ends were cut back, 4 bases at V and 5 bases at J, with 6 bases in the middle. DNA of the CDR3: TGTGCCAGCAGTTACGGGAACAATGAGCAGTTCTTC. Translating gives CASSYGNNEQFF.

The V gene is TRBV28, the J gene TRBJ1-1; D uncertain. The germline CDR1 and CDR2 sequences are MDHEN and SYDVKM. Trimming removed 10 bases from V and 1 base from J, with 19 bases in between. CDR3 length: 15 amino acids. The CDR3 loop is CATRGVGGKNTEAFF. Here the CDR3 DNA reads TGTGCCACCCGTGGGGTAGGAGGTAAGAACACTGAAGCTTTCTTT.

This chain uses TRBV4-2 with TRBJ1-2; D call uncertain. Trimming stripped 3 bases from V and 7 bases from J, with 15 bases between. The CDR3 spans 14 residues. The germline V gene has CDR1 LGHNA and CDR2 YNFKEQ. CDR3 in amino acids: CASSHERDFGGYTF. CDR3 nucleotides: TGTGCCAGCAGCCATGAACGAGACTTTGGTGGCTACACCTTC.

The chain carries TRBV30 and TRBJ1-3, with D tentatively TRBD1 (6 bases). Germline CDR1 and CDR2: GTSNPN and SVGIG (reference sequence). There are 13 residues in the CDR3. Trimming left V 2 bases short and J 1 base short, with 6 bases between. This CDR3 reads CAWSTGSGNTIYF. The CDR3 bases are TGTGCCTGGAGTACAGGGTCTGGAAACACCATATATTTT. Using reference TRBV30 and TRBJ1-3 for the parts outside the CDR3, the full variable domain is SQTIHQWPATLVQPVGSPLSLECTVEGTSNPNLYWYRQAAGRGLQLLFYSVGIGQISSEVPQNLSASRPQDRQFILSSKKLLLSDSGFYLCAWSTGSGNTIYFGEGSWLTVV.

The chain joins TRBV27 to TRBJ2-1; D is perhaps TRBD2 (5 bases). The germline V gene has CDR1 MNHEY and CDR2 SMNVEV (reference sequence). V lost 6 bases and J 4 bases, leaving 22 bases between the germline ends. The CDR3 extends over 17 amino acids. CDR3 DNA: TGTGCCAGCAGGATACTAACAGCGGCCGATTCTTACAATGAGCAGTTCTTC. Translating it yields CASRILTAADSYNEQFF.

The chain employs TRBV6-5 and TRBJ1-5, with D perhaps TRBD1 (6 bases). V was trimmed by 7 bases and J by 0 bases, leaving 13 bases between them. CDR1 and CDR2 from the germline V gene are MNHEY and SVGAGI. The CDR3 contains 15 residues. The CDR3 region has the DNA TGTGCCAGCAAACGGGACATTAATAGCAATCAGCCCCAGCATTTT. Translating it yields CASKRDINSNQPQHF.

CDR3 loop: CASSKEGFTYEQYF. CDR3 nucleotides: TGTGCCAGCAGCAAGGAGGGCTTCACCTACGAGCAGTACTTC. The gene calls are TRBV3-1 (or the pseudogene TRBV3-2) and TRBJ2-7; a possible D gene is TRBD2 (6 bases). Germline CDR1 LGHDT, CDR2 YNNKEL (reference sequence). With 5 bases removed from V and 2 bases from J, the gap between germline ends came to 13 bases. The CDR3 totals 14 residues.

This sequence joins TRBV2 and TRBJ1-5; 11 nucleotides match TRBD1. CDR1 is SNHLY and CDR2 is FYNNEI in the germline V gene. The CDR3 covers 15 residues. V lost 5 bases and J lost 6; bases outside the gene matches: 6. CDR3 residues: CASSSGTGGGQPQHF. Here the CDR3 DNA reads TGTGCCAGCAGTTCCGGGACAGGGGGAGGTCAGCCCCAGCATTTT.

The CDR3 bases are TGTGCCAGCAGTGAATCGAGGGCCCCGCGTCGGACTGAAGCTTTCTTT. Encoded protein: CASSESRAPRRTEAFF. This chain uses TRBV25-1 with TRBJ1-1, with D unresolved. In germline, CDR1 is MGHDK, CDR2 SYGVNS. The CDR3 consists of 16 residues. Trimming removed 1 base from V and 5 bases from J, with 17 bases in between.

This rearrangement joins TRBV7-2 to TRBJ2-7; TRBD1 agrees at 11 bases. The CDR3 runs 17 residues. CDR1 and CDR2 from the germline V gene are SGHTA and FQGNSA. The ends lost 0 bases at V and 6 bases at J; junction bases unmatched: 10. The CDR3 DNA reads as TGTGCCAGCAGCTTAGCGGGACAGGGGGTTTCGGTTTTCGAGCAGTACTTC. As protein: CASSLAGQGVSVFEQYF.

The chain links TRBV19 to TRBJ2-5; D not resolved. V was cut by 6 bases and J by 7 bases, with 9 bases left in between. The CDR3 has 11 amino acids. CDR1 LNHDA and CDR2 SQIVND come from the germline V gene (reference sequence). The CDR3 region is CASSFSGTQYF. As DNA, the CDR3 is TGTGCCAGTAGCTTTTCGGGGACCCAGTACTTC.

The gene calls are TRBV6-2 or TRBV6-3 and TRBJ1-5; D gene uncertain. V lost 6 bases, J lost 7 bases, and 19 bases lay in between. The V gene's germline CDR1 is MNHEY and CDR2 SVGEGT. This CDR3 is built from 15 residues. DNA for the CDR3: TGTGCCAGCAGCCAGCACGACGGCCTCGGGCAGCCCCAGCATTTT. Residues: CASSQHDGLGQPQHF.

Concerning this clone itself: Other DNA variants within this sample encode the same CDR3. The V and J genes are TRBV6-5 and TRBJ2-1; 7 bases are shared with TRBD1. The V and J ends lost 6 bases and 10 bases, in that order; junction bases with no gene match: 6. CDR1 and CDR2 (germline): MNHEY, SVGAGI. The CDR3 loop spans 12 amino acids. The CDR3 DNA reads TGTGCCAGCAGCCGAACAGGGGAAGAGCAGTTCTTC. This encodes CASSRTGEEQFF.

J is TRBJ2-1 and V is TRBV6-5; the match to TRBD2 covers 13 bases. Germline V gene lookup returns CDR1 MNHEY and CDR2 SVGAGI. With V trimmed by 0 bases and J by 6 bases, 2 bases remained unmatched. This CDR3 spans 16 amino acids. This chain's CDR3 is CASSYSGLAGRNEQFF. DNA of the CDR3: TGTGCCAGCAGTTACTCGGGACTAGCGGGACGCAATGAGCAGTTCTTC.

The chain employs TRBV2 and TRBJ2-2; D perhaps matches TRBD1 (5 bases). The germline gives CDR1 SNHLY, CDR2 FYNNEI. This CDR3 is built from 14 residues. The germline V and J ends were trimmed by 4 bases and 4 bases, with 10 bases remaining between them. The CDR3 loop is CASSGKGVTGELFF. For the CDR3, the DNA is TGTGCCAGCAGTGGAAAAGGGGTCACCGGGGAGCTGTTTTTT. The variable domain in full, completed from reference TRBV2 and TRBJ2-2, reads EPEVTQTPSHQVTQMGQEVILRCVPISNHLYFYWYRQILGQKVEFLVSFYNNEISEKSEIFDDQFSVERPDGSNFTLKIRSTKLEDSAMYFCASSGKGVTGELFFGEGSRLTVL.

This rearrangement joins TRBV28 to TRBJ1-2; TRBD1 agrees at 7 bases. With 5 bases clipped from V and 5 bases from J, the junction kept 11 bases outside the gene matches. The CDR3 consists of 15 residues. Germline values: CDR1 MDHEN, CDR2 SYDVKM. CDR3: CASSLATGYPYGYTF. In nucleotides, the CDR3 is TGTGCCAGCAGTCTCGCGACAGGGTACCCGTATGGCTACACCTTC.

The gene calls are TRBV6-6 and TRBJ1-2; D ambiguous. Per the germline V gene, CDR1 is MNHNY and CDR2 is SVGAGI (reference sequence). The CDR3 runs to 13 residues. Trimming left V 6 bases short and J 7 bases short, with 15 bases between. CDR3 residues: CASRPRKASGYTF. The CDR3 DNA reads TGTGCCAGCAGACCCCGCAAAGCGTCTGGCTACACCTTC.

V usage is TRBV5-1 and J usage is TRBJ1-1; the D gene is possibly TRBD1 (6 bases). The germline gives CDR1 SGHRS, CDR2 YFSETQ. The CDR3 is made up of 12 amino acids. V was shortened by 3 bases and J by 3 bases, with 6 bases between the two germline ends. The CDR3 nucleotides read TGCGCCAGCAGCTACAGGGACACTGAAGCTTTCTTT. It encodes CASSYRDTEAFF.

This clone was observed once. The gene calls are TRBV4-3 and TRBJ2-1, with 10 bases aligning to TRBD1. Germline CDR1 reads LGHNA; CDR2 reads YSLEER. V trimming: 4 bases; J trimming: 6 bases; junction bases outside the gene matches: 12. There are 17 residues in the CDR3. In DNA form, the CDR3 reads TGCGCCAGCAGCCCCCACCCCAGGGACAGGGGCCTCAATGAGCAGTTCTTC. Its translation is CASSPHPRDRGLNEQFF.

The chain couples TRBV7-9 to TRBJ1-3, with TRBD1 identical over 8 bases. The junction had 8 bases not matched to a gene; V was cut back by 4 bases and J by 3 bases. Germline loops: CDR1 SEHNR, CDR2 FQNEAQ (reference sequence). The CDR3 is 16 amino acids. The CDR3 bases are TGTGCCAGCAGCTCCTCCGGGACAGGATTTGGAAACACCATATATTTT. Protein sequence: CASSSSGTGFGNTIYF.

The CDR3 sequence is CASSEYAGDGYTF. CDR3 bases: TGTGCCAGCAGTGAATATGCAGGGGATGGCTACACCTTC. J is TRBJ1-2 and V is TRBV6-1, with a possible D match to TRBD1 (6 bases). Germline CDR1 is MNHNS and CDR2 is SASEGT. The CDR3 loop spans 13 amino acids. Trimming removed 2 bases from V and 6 bases from J, with 10 bases in between.

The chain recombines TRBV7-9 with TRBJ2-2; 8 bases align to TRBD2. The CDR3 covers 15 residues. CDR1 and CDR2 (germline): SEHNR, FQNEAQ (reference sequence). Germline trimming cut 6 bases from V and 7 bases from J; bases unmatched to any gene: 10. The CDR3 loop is CASRVDGRAGGELFF. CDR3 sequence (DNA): TGTGCCAGCAGGGTAGACGGGAGGGCCGGCGGGGAGCTGTTTTTT.